The clone carrying this TCR beta chain was recorded only once. Losses at the gene ends were 4 bases for V and 7 bases for J; bases not matched to a gene: 7. Germline V gene sequence: CDR1 SGHDT, CDR2 YYEEEE. CDR3 size: 15 residues. As handled by the study authors: Amplified reference gene primers provided the basis for estimating nucleated cell counts. The table came from immunoSEQ multiplex PCR; TCRdb's copy has only in-frame clones and leaves some out. Clonal size and the V and J genes are those of that table, whereas D and trimming came from the DNA. Among approximately 100,000 clones listed, around 88% were seen once. This specimen comes from a study of blood T cell repertoires in COVID-19. Overall study context: Nucleic acid was either cDNA or gDNA, and it came from T cells, B-cell-depleted T cells, or PBMCs.

The sequenced sample consisted of peripheral blood. The chain combines TRBV5-6 with TRBJ1-4; 10 bases agree with TRBD1. The receptor was isolated from a human donor in a cohort sampled during active COVID-19. The CDR3 DNA is TGTGCCAGCAGCCTAGGGACAGGGGATGGTGAAAAACTGTTTTTT. Translating gives CASSLGTGDGEKLFF.